This record covers a single T cell receptor beta chain. Its antigen is not identified. These data belong to a study of cytomegalovirus exposure and HLA in healthy donors. Regarding the study as a whole: Overall, roughly 160 TCR beta chains were annotated as cytomegalovirus-associated. Accurate prediction of HLA-A and HLA-B alleles (for most subjects) was reportedly achieved from TCR beta sequences. Across HLA loci, a later analysis found differing TCR association rates, with DRB1 most and HLA-C fewest.

V was trimmed by 0 bases and J by 11 bases, leaving 14 bases between them. CDR1 SGHAT and CDR2 FQNNGV come from the germline V gene. This CDR3 is 13 amino acids long. The PCR used 60 Vbeta and 13 Jbeta primers. Only in-frame clones appear in the TCRdb table, and some are missing; sequencing was by immunoSEQ multiplex PCR. The table includes over 70,000 clones, 80% detected once. The receptor's source is a man aged 45-65 years in good health and CMV-seropositive. The sequencing input was PBMCs. The chain employs TRBV11-2 and TRBJ2-7; a weak D match, TRBD2 (5 bases). CDR3 coding DNA: TGTGCCAGCAGCTTAGATCGGGTCGGGATGGAGTACTTC. As protein: CASSLDRVGMEYF.